Sequencing of this T cell receptor beta chain was carried out in a study of CD8 T cells in Susac syndrome. Remarks on this clonotype: Its antigen remains unknown.

Random hexamers primed reverse transcription of about 0.5 to 1 ug RNA. Amplification of TCR beta CDR3 used immunoSEQ multiplex PCR across 54 Vbeta and 13 Jbeta. TCRdb re-called the immunoSEQ multiplex PCR reads with MiXCR, one entry per CDR3 protein. The sample yields around 120,000 distinct CDR3 sequences, roughly 94% seen once. The T cells that were sequenced for TCR beta were CD8+ and CD4+ cells from blood. In contrast to the negatively isolated CD8+ and CD4+ T cells, TEMRA cells were FACS-enriched. Overall study findings and caveats: The study's TCR sequencing and HLA analysis covered a relatively small number of individuals, and the study acknowledged this.

The V end lost 5 bases, the J end lost 6 bases, and 13 bases lay between the germline ends. The CDR3 is 13 amino acids. Germline lookup yields CDR1 SGHAT and CDR2 FQNNGV. The J gene is TRBJ1-2, the V gene TRBV11-2; no reliable D call. This receptor was taken from a human donor with multiple sclerosis. The sequenced sample consisted of CD4+ T cells from PBMCs. CDR3 DNA sequence: TGTGCCAGCAGCCCCCCCTCAGACCATGGCTACACCTTC. Translating it yields CASSPPSDHGYTF.